Listed here are 10 T cell receptor beta chains from one sample, sequenced in a study of blood T cell repertoires in COVID-19. Libraries were prepared by immunoSEQ multiplex PCR; TCRdb keeps only in-frame clonotypes and omits some of them. The data hold roughly 280,000 clones, with just under 90% observed a single time. Sequencing used PBMCs or T cells enriched from blood (not recorded which). All receptors derive from a woman younger than 45 with acute COVID-19.

J is TRBJ2-3 and V is TRBV29-1; TRBD1 matches at 9 bases. J gave up 3 bases and V 4 bases, and 5 bases lay outside the gene matches. The CDR3 is 14 residues long. Germline V gives CDR1 SQVTM, CDR2 ANQGSEA. This CDR3 is CSVVGQGKTDTQYF. The CDR3 nucleotides read TGCAGCGTTGTGGGACAGGGAAAAACAGATACGCAGTATTTT.

This clone came up once. This chain joins TRBV5-1 and TRBJ1-1, with D unresolved. V was trimmed by 1 base and J by 3 bases, leaving 4 bases between them. CDR1 is SGHRS and CDR2 is YFSETQ in the germline V gene. The CDR3 has 12 residues. The CDR3 coding sequence is TGCGCCAGCAGCTTGTTCGACACTGAAGCTTTCTTT. This sequence encodes CASSLFDTEAFF.

The rearrangement links TRBV9 to TRBJ2-5, with D perhaps TRBD1 (6 bases). This CDR3 is built from 14 residues. In germline, CDR1 is SGDLS, CDR2 YYNGEE. V was pared by 2 bases and J by 5 bases, with 13 bases between. This CDR3 reads CASSVTGFRETQYF. The CDR3 DNA reads as TGTGCCAGCAGCGTTACAGGGTTTCGGGAGACCCAGTACTTC.

V and J are TRBV2 and TRBJ2-3, with a possible D match to TRBD2 (5 bases). CDR1 and CDR2 from the germline V gene are SNHLY and FYNNEI. The CDR3 loop spans 15 amino acids. Trimming removed 2 bases from V and 3 bases from J, with 12 bases in between. This CDR3 is CASSETTTGTDTQYF. CDR3 bases: TGTGCCAGCAGTGAAACGACGACGGGGACAGATACGCAGTATTTT.

The chain links TRBV18 to TRBJ2-7, with D tentatively TRBD2 (5 bases). The germline CDR1 and CDR2 sequences are KGHSH and LQKENI. This CDR3 has 13 residues. V shed 6 bases and J shed 3 bases, with 12 bases lying between them. CDR3 coding DNA: TGTGCCAGCTCGGGCAACGAGGGCTACGAGCAGTACTTC. This encodes CASSGNEGYEQYF.

This clone was observed once. The J gene is TRBJ2-7, the V gene TRBV7-9; 10 bases line up with TRBD2. J gave up 5 bases and V 5 bases, and 15 bases lay outside the gene matches. Germline V CDR1 and CDR2: SEHNR, FQNEAQ (reference sequence). The CDR3 loop spans 17 amino acids. The CDR3 DNA reads as TGTGCCAGCAGCCCCCGGGGTGAGCGGGAGGGCCCCGACGAGCAGTACTTC. Amino acids: CASSPRGEREGPDEQYF.

The rearrangement joins TRBV28 to TRBJ1-6; D is undetermined. CDR1 is MDHEN and CDR2 is SYDVKM in the germline V gene. Deletions cut 7 bases from V and 6 bases from J, with 13 bases between. CDR3 length: 14 amino acids. The CDR3 coding sequence is TGTGCCAGCACCCTTAACAGCTTTAATTCACCCCTCCACTTT. Translated: CASTLNSFNSPLHF. The complete variable domain, with remaining parts taken from reference TRBV28 and TRBJ1-6, reads DVKVTQSSRYLVKRTGEKVFLECVQDMDHENMFWYRQDPGLGLRLIYFSYDVKMKEKGDIPEGYSVSREKKERFSLILESASTNQTSMYLCASTLNSFNSPLHFGNGTRLTVT.

This chain uses TRBV18 with TRBJ2-3; a possible D gene is TRBD2 (7 bases). CDR1 is KGHSH and CDR2 is LQKENI in the germline V gene. V lost 3 bases, J lost 5 bases, and 9 bases lay in between. CDR3 length: 13 amino acids. The CDR3 protein is CASSPGGLDTQYF. Here the CDR3 DNA reads TGTGCCAGCTCACCGGGGGGGCTAGATACGCAGTATTTT.

Concerning this clone: Other nucleotide sequences from this sample produce the same CDR3. The genes are TRBV7-6 and TRBJ2-1, with 9 bases fitting TRBD2. This CDR3 is 15 amino acids long. Germline V gives CDR1 SGHVS, CDR2 FNYEAQ. The ends lost 4 bases at V and 0 bases at J; junction bases unmatched: 1. The CDR3 loop is CASSSSGNSYNEQFF. For the CDR3, the DNA is TGTGCCAGCAGCTCTAGCGGGAACTCCTACAATGAGCAGTTCTTC.

This sequence joins TRBV24-1 and TRBJ1-2; no firm D call. V gave up 4 bases and J gave up 8 bases, with 10 bases separating them. The CDR3 contains 12 residues. Germline V gene sequence: CDR1 KGHDR, CDR2 SFDVKD. As DNA, the CDR3 is TGTGCCACCAGTGACCTCAGTGGCGGCTACACCTTC. It encodes CATSDLSGGYTF.